A single sample gave rise to the 32 T cell receptor beta chains below, sequenced in a study of blood T cell repertoires in COVID-19. Assay used: immunoSEQ multiplex PCR; TCRdb lists only in-frame clones, some missing. The data contain 200,000 to 250,000 clones, 83% of them singletons. Sequenced input: peripheral blood. These receptors came from a woman in her forties or fifties with acute or convalescent COVID-19.

This clone was recorded once. The V call is TRBV9, the J call TRBJ2-5; no clear D gene. The germline V gene has CDR1 SGDLS and CDR2 YYNGEE. V shed 3 bases and J shed 5 bases, with 11 bases lying between them. The CDR3 spans 13 residues. In DNA form, the CDR3 reads TGTGCCAGCAGCGCGAATCAGGCTGAGACCCAGTACTTC. It is translated as CASSANQAETQYF.

This clone was detected once. The rearrangement uses TRBV7-2 and TRBJ1-1; D gene unclear. V lost 5 bases, J lost 6 bases, and 10 bases lay in between. CDR1 SGHTA and CDR2 FQGNSA come from the germline V gene. This CDR3 comprises 12 residues. CDR3 nucleotides: TGTGCCAGCAGCCCCTTTCGGTCTGAAGCTTTCTTT. This codes for CASSPFRSEAFF.

The chain carries TRBV28 and TRBJ2-7; D not certain. With 5 bases removed from V and 0 bases from J, the gap between germline ends came to 11 bases. CDR1 is MDHEN, CDR2 SYDVKM, per germline. The CDR3 is 14 residues long. This CDR3 reads CASSPHRSSYEQYF. The CDR3, as DNA: TGTGCCAGCAGTCCACACCGGAGCTCCTACGAGCAGTACTTC.

The rearrangement uses TRBV29-1 and TRBJ2-3; 14 nucleotides match TRBD2. The CDR3 loop spans 15 amino acids. J lost 2 bases, V lost 6 bases, and 4 bases had no gene match. Germline assignment: CDR1 SQVTM and CDR2 ANQGSEA. CDR3 sequence (DNA): TGCAGCGTCCGGACTAGCGGGGGGATCACAGATACGCAGTATTTT. As protein: CSVRTSGGITDTQYF.

This chain connects TRBV27 to TRBJ1-2, with D possibly TRBD1 on 6 matching bases. V was shortened by 2 bases and J by 7 bases, with 17 bases between the two germline ends. The germline V gene has CDR1 MNHEY and CDR2 SMNVEV (reference sequence). The CDR3 totals 15 residues. The CDR3 coding sequence is TGTGCCAGCAGTTTAAGTATCACAGGGCTGGGTGGCTACACCTTC. It yields the protein CASSLSITGLGGYTF.

The rearrangement links TRBV28 to TRBJ1-1, with D hard to call. CDR3 length: 12 amino acids. From germline, CDR1 is MDHEN and CDR2 SYDVKM. V was trimmed by 5 bases and J by 5 bases, leaving 9 bases between them. The CDR3 is CASSQFRTEAFF. For the CDR3, the DNA is TGTGCCAGCAGTCAATTCCGGACTGAAGCTTTCTTT.

The chain combines TRBV5-6 with TRBJ2-2; D uncertain. CDR1 and CDR2 (germline): SGHDT, YYEEEE. The V end was cut by 5 bases, the J end by 0 bases, with 8 bases between. CDR3 length: 14 residues. The CDR3 DNA reads as TGTGCCAGCAGTCCCGACACGAACACCGGGGAGCTGTTTTTT. Its translation is CASSPDTNTGELFF.

A word on this clone: This sample includes further DNA sequences coding for the same CDR3. This chain connects TRBV5-1 to TRBJ2-7, with D possibly matching TRBD1 (5 bases). The germline gives CDR1 SGHRS, CDR2 YFSETQ. The CDR3 covers 13 residues. The V end lost 2 bases, the J end lost 2 bases, and 8 bases lay between the germline ends. The chain's CDR3 is CASSFDRAYEQYF. The CDR3 bases are TGCGCCAGCAGCTTCGACAGAGCCTACGAGCAGTACTTC.

A few counts support this clone. This CDR3 is also generated by other DNA sequences in the sample. The chain is built from TRBV4-2 and TRBJ1-1, with 9 bases fitting TRBD1. Germline CDR1 reads LGHNA; CDR2 reads YNFKEQ. The CDR3 contains 15 residues. V was pared by 4 bases and J by 5 bases, with 8 bases of the junction left unmatched. The chain's CDR3 is CASSRTGQGRTEAFF. Written as DNA, the CDR3 is TGTGCCAGCAGCCGCACGGGACAGGGAAGGACTGAAGCTTTCTTT.

The rearrangement joins TRBV11-1 to TRBJ2-5; TRBD1 aligns across 7 bases. Germline V lookup: CDR1 SGHAT, CDR2 FQDESV (reference sequence). The V segment lost 0 bases and the J segment 1 base; nucleotides outside the gene matches: 5. This CDR3 is built from 16 residues. CDR3 sequence (DNA): TGTGCCAGCAGCTTAGCGGGAAGACAGGGCCAAGAGACCCAGTACTTC. Amino acids: CASSLAGRQGQETQYF.

The chain has TRBV7-3 and TRBJ2-3, with D perhaps matching TRBD2 (6 bases). V dropped 7 bases and J dropped 6 bases, with 14 bases sitting between them. This CDR3 comprises 13 residues. Germline CDR1 reads SGHTA; CDR2 reads FQGTGA. CDR3 residues: CASTYNGGDTQYF. Here the CDR3 DNA reads TGTGCCAGCACCTACAACGGAGGGGATACGCAGTATTTT.

The sample holds a few counts of this clone. The chain couples TRBV19 to TRBJ1-5; 10 positions agree with TRBD1. Germline CDR1 and CDR2: LNHDA and SQIVND (reference sequence). The trim removed 5 bases at V and 7 bases at J, leaving 8 bases unmatched. The length of the CDR3 is 15 residues. CDR3: CASSPSRGQGQPQHF. The CDR3 nucleotides read TGTGCCAGTAGTCCCAGTCGGGGACAGGGGCAGCCCCAGCATTTT.

The chain couples TRBV7-2 to TRBJ2-1, with TRBD2 matching over 10 bases. The V segment lost 4 bases and the J segment 5 bases; nucleotides outside the gene matches: 2. CDR3 length: 14 residues. The germline V gene encodes CDR1 SGHTA and CDR2 FQGNSA. The CDR3 spells CASSYLAGDNEQFF. CDR3 DNA sequence: TGTGCCAGCAGCTATCTAGCGGGGGACAATGAGCAGTTCTTC. The full variable domain, rest sourced from reference TRBV7-2 and TRBJ2-1, is GAGVSQSPSNKVTEKGKDVELRCDPISGHTALYWYRQSLGQGLEFLIYFQGNSAPDKSGLPSDRFSAERTGGSVSTLTIQRTQQEDSAVYLCASSYLAGDNEQFFGPGTRLTVL.

This sequence joins TRBV25-1 and TRBJ2-4; a weak D match, TRBD1 (6 bases). This CDR3 has 13 residues. The germline V gene encodes CDR1 MGHDK and CDR2 SYGVNS. The V end was cut by 7 bases, the J end by 7 bases, with 14 bases between. The CDR3 DNA reads as TGTGCCAGCACCGCTAGGGGGTCGAACATTCAGTACTTC. Translated: CASTARGSNIQYF. The full variable domain, with the rest looked up from reference TRBV25-1 and TRBJ2-4, is EADIYQTPRYLVIGTGKKITLECSQTMGHDKMYWYQQDPGMELHLIHYSYGVNSTEKGDLSSESTVSRIRTEHFPLTLESARPSHTSQYLCASTARGSNIQYFGAGTRLSVL.

The rearrangement links TRBV5-1 to TRBJ2-5, with 11 nucleotides matching TRBD1. J was trimmed by 7 bases and V by 0 bases; bases with no gene match: 5. The germline V gene encodes CDR1 SGHRS and CDR2 YFSETQ. This CDR3 has 15 residues. DNA of the CDR3: TGCGCCAGCAGCTTGGAGTCCGGGACAGGGGGGACCCAGTACTTC. Protein sequence: CASSLESGTGGTQYF.

For the CDR3, the DNA is TGTGCCAGCAGTTCCGACAGCCTTTGGCCCCAGCATTTT. It codes for CASSSDSLWPQHF. This chain joins TRBV6-6 and TRBJ1-5, with a possible D match to TRBD1 (5 bases). V was clipped by 4 bases and J by 9 bases, with 13 bases between them. Looked up from germline, CDR1 is MNHNY and CDR2 is SVGAGI (reference sequence). This CDR3 is built from 13 residues.

This sequence joins TRBV27 and TRBJ2-7; D remains ambiguous. The CDR3 has 13 amino acids. Trimming stripped 2 bases from V and 2 bases from J, with 7 bases between. Per germline, CDR1 MNHEY and CDR2 SMNVEV (reference sequence). CDR3 DNA sequence: TGTGCCAGCAGTTTAGGTAGCCCCTACGAGCAGTACTTC. It is translated as CASSLGSPYEQYF.

This clone has only a few counts. The CDR3 DNA sequence: TGTGCCAGCAGGGCGGGGGCGAGCTATGGCTACACCTTC. This gives the protein CASRAGASYGYTF. This sequence joins TRBV6-5 and TRBJ1-2; D is possibly TRBD1 (6 bases). Germline V gives CDR1 MNHEY, CDR2 SVGAGI. The CDR3 is made up of 13 amino acids. The ends were cut back, 6 bases at V and 4 bases at J, with 12 bases in the middle.

V is TRBV5-4 and J is TRBJ1-2; TRBD1 might be the D (5 bases). The CDR3 has 15 amino acids. Germline V gene lookup returns CDR1 SGHNT and CDR2 YYREEE (reference sequence). The V gene lost 5 bases and the J gene lost 0 bases, with 14 bases spanning the gap. The CDR3 spells CASSVGGNTNYGYTF. CDR3 nucleotide sequence: TGTGCCAGCAGTGTCGGGGGAAACACTAACTATGGCTACACCTTC.

The rearrangement uses TRBV19 and TRBJ1-2, with D perhaps TRBD1 (6 bases). The length of the CDR3 is 15 residues. CDR1 and CDR2 (germline): LNHDA, SQIVND (reference sequence). Trimming left V 2 bases short and J 2 bases short, with 12 bases between. CDR3 sequence (DNA): TGTGCCAGTAGTATATCCCAGGGGTACAACTATGGCTACACCTTC. Translation: CASSISQGYNYGYTF.

The CDR3 loop is CASSLFGGSTEAFF. Written as DNA, the CDR3 is TGTGCCAGCAGCCTTTTCGGGGGGAGCACTGAAGCTTTCTTT. This chain joins TRBV5-4 and TRBJ1-1; possible D gene TRBD1, 5 bases. Trimming removed 4 bases at V and 4 bases at J, with 14 bases between. The germline V gene has CDR1 SGHNT and CDR2 YYREEE (reference sequence). The length of the CDR3 is 14 residues.

The chain joins TRBV6-5 to TRBJ1-2, with D possibly being TRBD1 (5 bases). Trimming shortened V by 7 bases and J by 4 bases, and 13 bases separated the two germline ends. Germline loops: CDR1 MNHEY, CDR2 SVGAGI. CDR3 size: 13 residues. The CDR3 protein is CASIAGLGYGYTF. Here the CDR3 DNA reads TGTGCCAGCATAGCAGGGTTGGGCTATGGCTACACCTTC.

The chain employs TRBV30 and TRBJ1-3; TRBD1 matches 7 bases. The CDR3 has 15 residues. The germline CDR1 and CDR2 sequences are GTSNPN and SVGIG (reference sequence). The junction had 4 bases not matched to a gene; V was cut back by 0 bases and J by 2 bases. The CDR3 is CAWSVRTGAGNTIYF. The CDR3 DNA sequence: TGTGCCTGGAGTGTTCGGACAGGCGCTGGAAACACCATATATTTT.

This clone was seen once. CDR3 nucleotides: TGTGCCAGCGGGGGGGCCAACTATGGCTACACCTTC. Translation: CASGGANYGYTF. J is TRBJ1-2 and V is TRBV25-1, with D perhaps matching TRBD1 (6 bases). Germline assignment: CDR1 MGHDK and CDR2 SYGVNS. The CDR3 consists of 12 residues. V shed 8 bases and J shed 2 bases, with 9 bases lying between them.

The chain is built from TRBV19 and TRBJ1-6; perhaps TRBD1 as D (6 bases). The CDR3 covers 15 residues. The V gene's germline CDR1 is LNHDA and CDR2 SQIVND (reference sequence). The V and J ends lost 5 bases and 7 bases respectively, with 15 bases between them. The CDR3 region is CASSRTGTKNSPLHF. The CDR3 DNA sequence: TGTGCCAGTAGTCGAACCGGGACAAAGAATTCACCCCTCCACTTT.

The chain combines TRBV19 with TRBJ2-1, with 11 bases lining up with TRBD2. Germline V gene sequence: CDR1 LNHDA, CDR2 SQIVND (reference sequence). The CDR3 loop spans 16 amino acids. V was clipped by 4 bases and J by 8 bases; unmatched bases: 10. This chain's CDR3 is CASSTPLAGDIYEQFF. CDR3 nucleotide sequence: TGTGCCAGTAGTACACCACTAGCGGGGGATATATATGAGCAGTTCTTC. Drawing the rest from reference TRBV19 and TRBJ2-1, the complete variable domain is DGGITQSPKYLFRKEGQNVTLSCEQNLNHDAMYWYRQDPGQGLRLIYYSQIVNDFQKGDIAEGYSVSREKKESFPLTVTSAQKNPTAFYLCASSTPLAGDIYEQFFGPGTRLTVL.

V is TRBV12-3 or TRBV12-4 and J is TRBJ2-5; D not certain. V was pared by 5 bases and J by 3 bases, with 7 bases between. This CDR3 has 12 amino acids. In nucleotides, the CDR3 is TGTGCCAGCAGTGGCAGCGAAGAGACCCAGTACTTC. This translates into CASSGSEETQYF.

The rearrangement joins TRBV3-1 (or the pseudogene TRBV3-2) to TRBJ1-3, with D possibly being TRBD1 (5 bases). This CDR3 spans 15 amino acids. V was clipped by 5 bases and J by 3 bases, with 14 bases between them. Germline V gene sequence: CDR1 LGHDT, CDR2 YNNKEL (reference sequence). In DNA form, the CDR3 reads TGTGCCAGCAGCTCGCAAGGGGCCGATGGAAACACCATATATTTT. Translated: CASSSQGADGNTIYF.

The chain carries TRBV7-8 and TRBJ2-7, with 7 bases lining up with TRBD2. This CDR3 contains 14 residues. V shed 3 bases and J 3 bases; nucleotides not matched to a gene: 5. The germline V gene encodes CDR1 SGHVS and CDR2 FQNEAQ. DNA for the CDR3: TGTGCCAGCAGCTTGGCGGGAGTGGTCTACGAGCAGTACTTC. Its protein is CASSLAGVVYEQYF.

The chain couples TRBV6-1 to TRBJ2-2; 7 nucleotides agree with TRBD1. The germline CDR1 and CDR2 sequences are MNHNS and SASEGT. Trimming took 2 bases from V and 1 from J; bases not matched to a gene: 1. The length of the CDR3 is 15 residues. The CDR3 sequence is CASSEPGGNTGELFF. The CDR3, as DNA: TGTGCCAGCAGTGAACCAGGGGGGAACACCGGGGAGCTGTTTTTT.

V and J are TRBV28 and TRBJ1-3; D is uncertain. This CDR3 spans 15 amino acids. V dropped 2 bases and J dropped 0 bases, with 8 bases sitting between them. Germline V CDR1 and CDR2: MDHEN, SYDVKM. CDR3 coding DNA: TGTGCCAGCAGTTTAGTATCCTACTCTGGAAACACCATATATTTT. This encodes CASSLVSYSGNTIYF.

V gene TRBV18 combines with J gene TRBJ2-2; D is possibly TRBD1 (6 bases). CDR3 length equals 17 residues. Deletions cut 4 bases from V and 4 bases from J, with 19 bases between. Germline V CDR1 and CDR2: KGHSH, LQKENI. The CDR3 DNA is TGTGCCAGCTCACTGAGAAACGCTGGACAGTCCACCGGGGAGCTGTTTTTT. The encoded protein is CASSLRNAGQSTGELFF.